A selection of T cell receptor beta chains follows, all from one sample in a study of blood T cell repertoires in COVID-19. Clones were read by immunoSEQ multiplex PCR, and TCRdb kept only the in-frame ones, dropping some. The sample includes about 230,000 clones, more than 65% of them seen just once. Sequencing was done on a sample of peripheral blood. These receptor sequences come from a man aged 40-50 years who had recovered from COVID-19. Each CDR3 is given with its conserved first and last residue. The D gene is left open where the match is weak. The listing skips clone size in some rows; elsewhere it reads once, few, many or a size class.

V	size	D	J	DNA	CDR3
TRBV6-2/TRBV6-3	NA	TRBD1	TRBJ2-2	TGTGCCAGCAGTCGGACAGGGGACACCGGGGAGCTGTTTTTT	CASSRTGDTGELFF
TRBV27	once	NA	TRBJ2-7	TGTGCCAGCAGTGCGTGGACAGATTACGAGCAGTACTTC	CASSAWTDYEQYF
TRBV5-4	NA	NA	TRBJ1-2	TGTGCCAGCACCTACCGAGGAGGGGCAGCGGGCTATGGCTACACCTTC	CASTYRGGAAGYGYTF
TRBV5-5	medium-sized	NA	TRBJ1-1	TGTGCCAGCAGCTTAGCGTGGCGCTGGGACACTGAAGCTTTCTTT	CASSLAWRWDTEAFF
TRBV29-1	NA	NA	TRBJ2-3	TGCAGCGTGGACGCAGGGTTGCCAGATACGCAGTATTTT	CSVDAGLPDTQYF
TRBV3-1/TRBV3-2	NA	TRBD2	TRBJ2-1	TGTGCCAGCAGCCAAGCACCAGCGGGGGGGCCCTACAATGAGCAGTTCTTC	CASSQAPAGGPYNEQFF
TRBV19	NA	NA	TRBJ2-7	TGTGCCTCGTCTCGGCGGGGCAGTTACTACGAGCAGTACTTC	CASSRRGSYYEQYF
TRBV10-3	NA	NA	TRBJ1-5	TGTGCCATCAGTGAGTACAGAGGGGGACAGCCCCAGCATTTT	CAISEYRGGQPQHF
TRBV18	many	TRBD1	TRBJ2-7	TGTGCCAGCTCAGGGGGACAGAGGGTGTACGAGCAGTACTTC	CASSGGQRVYEQYF
TRBV24-1	NA	NA	TRBJ2-5	TGTGCCACCAGTGATACTACAGAGACCCAGTACTTC	CATSDTTETQYF
TRBV27	few	TRBD1	TRBJ1-6	TGTGCCAGCAGTAAGTCAGGGGGCTCCTATAATTCACCCCTCCACTTT	CASSKSGGSYNSPLHF
TRBV5-1	NA	NA	TRBJ1-6	TGCGCCAGCAGCTCCTCGACAGTCAGCTCCTATAATTCACCCCTCCACTTT	CASSSSTVSSYNSPLHF
TRBV4-1	few	TRBD2	TRBJ2-1	TGCGCCAGCAGCCAAGCTAGCGGGATTTTCTACAATGAGCAGTTCTTC	CASSQASGIFYNEQFF
TRBV4-3	NA	NA	TRBJ1-2	TGCGCCAGCAGCCAAGAACCCTCTTCAGGGTCAGGGAACTATGGCTACACCTTC	CASSQEPSSGSGNYGYTF
TRBV30	NA	NA	TRBJ2-5	TGTGCCTGGAGTTTTCGAGGCGCCGAGACCCAGTACTTC	CAWSFRGAETQYF
TRBV4-3	NA	TRBD1	TRBJ2-7	TGCGCCAGCAGCCAAGACGCTCAGACAGGGGGCTTCTTCTCCTACGAGCAGTACTTC	CASSQDAQTGGFFSYEQYF